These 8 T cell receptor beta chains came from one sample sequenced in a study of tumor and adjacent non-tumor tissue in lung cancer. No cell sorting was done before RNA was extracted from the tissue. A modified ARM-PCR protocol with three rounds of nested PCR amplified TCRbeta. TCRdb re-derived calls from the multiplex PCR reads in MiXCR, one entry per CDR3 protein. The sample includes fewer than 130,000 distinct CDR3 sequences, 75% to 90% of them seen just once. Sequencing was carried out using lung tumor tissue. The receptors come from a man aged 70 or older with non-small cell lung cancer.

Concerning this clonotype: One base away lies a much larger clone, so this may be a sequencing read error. CDR3 residues: CSARGGMNTEAFF. The DNA of the CDR3 is TGCAGTGCTAGAGGCGGAATGAACACTGAAGCTTTCTTT. The rearrangement links TRBV20-1 to TRBJ1-1, with unresolved D. Trimming shortened V by 1 base and J by 0 bases, and 6 bases separated the two germline ends. The CDR3 runs to 13 residues. The germline V gene encodes CDR1 DFQATT and CDR2 SNEGSKA (reference sequence).

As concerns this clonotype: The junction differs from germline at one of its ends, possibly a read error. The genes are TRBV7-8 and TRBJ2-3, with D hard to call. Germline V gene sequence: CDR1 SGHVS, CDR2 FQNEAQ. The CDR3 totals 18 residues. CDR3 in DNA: TGTGCCAGCAGCATCCACGCCGGTGGGGAACCGAACACAGATATGCAGTATTTT. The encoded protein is CASSIHAGGEPNTDMQYF.

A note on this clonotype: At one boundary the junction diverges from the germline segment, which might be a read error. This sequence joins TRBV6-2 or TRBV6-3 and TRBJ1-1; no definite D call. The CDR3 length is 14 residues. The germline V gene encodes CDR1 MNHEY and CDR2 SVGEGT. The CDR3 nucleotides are TGTGGCAGCAGCACCCCCCCAACGGGGACTGAAGCTTTCTTT. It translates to CGSSTPPTGTEAFF.

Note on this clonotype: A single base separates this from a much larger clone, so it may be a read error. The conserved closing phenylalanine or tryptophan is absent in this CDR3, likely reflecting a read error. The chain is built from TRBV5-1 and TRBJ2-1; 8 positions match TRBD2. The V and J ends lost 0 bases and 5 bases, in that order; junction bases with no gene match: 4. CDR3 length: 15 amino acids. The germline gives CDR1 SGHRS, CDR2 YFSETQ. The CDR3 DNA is TGCGCCAGCAGCTTGGGTTGGACTAGCAACAATGAGCAGTTCCTC. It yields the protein CASSLGWTSNNEQFL.

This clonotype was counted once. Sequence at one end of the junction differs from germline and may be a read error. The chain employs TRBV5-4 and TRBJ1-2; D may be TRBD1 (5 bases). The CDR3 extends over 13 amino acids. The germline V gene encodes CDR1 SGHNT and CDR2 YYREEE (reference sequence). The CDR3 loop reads CANSLGPDDGYTF. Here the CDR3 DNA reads TGTGCCAACAGCTTGGGGCCTGATGATGGCTACACCTTC. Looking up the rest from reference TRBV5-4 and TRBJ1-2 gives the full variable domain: ETGVTQSPTHLIKTRGQQVTLRCSSQSGHNTVSWYQQALGQGPQFIFQYYREEENGRGNFPPRFSGLQFPNYSSELNVNALELDDSALYLCANSLGPDDGYTFGSGTRLTVV.

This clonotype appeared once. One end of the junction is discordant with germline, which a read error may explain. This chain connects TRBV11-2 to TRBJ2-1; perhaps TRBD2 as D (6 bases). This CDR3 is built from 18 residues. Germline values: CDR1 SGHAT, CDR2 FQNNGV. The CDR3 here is CVSSLHVWDWASYYEQFF. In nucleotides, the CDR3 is TGTGTCAGCAGCTTACATGTGTGGGACTGGGCCTCCTATTATGAGCAGTTCTTC.

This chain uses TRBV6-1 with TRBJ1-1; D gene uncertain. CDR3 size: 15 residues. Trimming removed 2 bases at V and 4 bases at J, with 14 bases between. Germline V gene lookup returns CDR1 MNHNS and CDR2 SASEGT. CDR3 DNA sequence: TGTGCCAGCAGTGAACGAAGGAATCTGCGCACTGAAGCTTTCTTT. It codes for CASSERRNLRTEAFF.

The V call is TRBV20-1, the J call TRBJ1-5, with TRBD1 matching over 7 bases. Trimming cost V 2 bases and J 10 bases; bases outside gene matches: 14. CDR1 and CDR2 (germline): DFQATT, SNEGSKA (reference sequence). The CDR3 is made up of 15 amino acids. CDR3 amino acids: CSARYIGGGGHPQHF. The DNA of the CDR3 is TGCAGTGCTAGATATATTGGAGGGGGCGGTCATCCCCAGCATTTT.